The 31 T cell receptor beta chains reported below all come from one sample, sequenced in a study of T cell responses to AZD1222 COVID-19 vaccine. The data were produced by immunoSEQ multiplex PCR, yet TCRdb's version contains in-frame clones alone and is incomplete. Among about 110,000 clones listed, around 90% were seen once. The sequencing used peripheral blood, collected on day 0 of AZD1222 vaccination. These receptors were taken from an adult in good health.

This clone was counted only a few times. The rearrangement joins TRBV7-9 to TRBJ1-6; no reliable D call. The V end was cut by 2 bases, the J end by 7 bases, with 12 bases between. The CDR3 consists of 15 residues. Germline V gene lookup returns CDR1 SEHNR and CDR2 FQNEAQ (reference sequence). The CDR3 region is CASSLRAAENSPLHF. In DNA, the CDR3 is TGTGCCAGCAGCTTACGGGCAGCGGAAAATTCACCCCTCCACTTT.

The chain uses TRBV25-1 and TRBJ2-7; maybe TRBD2 (6 bases). Germline loops: CDR1 MGHDK, CDR2 SYGVNS. Deletions cut 2 bases from V and 4 bases from J, with 15 bases between. The CDR3 consists of 15 residues. The CDR3 DNA follows: TGTGCCAGCAGTGAACCGGGAGAAATCGGGTACGAGCAGTACTTC. Translation: CASSEPGEIGYEQYF.

This chain joins TRBV3-1 (or the pseudogene TRBV3-2) and TRBJ2-1, with 11 bases identical to TRBD2. Germline values: CDR1 LGHDT, CDR2 YNNKEL (reference sequence). With 5 bases clipped from V and 4 bases from J, the junction kept 4 bases outside the gene matches. The CDR3 has 15 amino acids. CDR3 sequence: CASSEGLADYNEQFF. The CDR3 DNA follows: TGTGCCAGCAGCGAGGGACTAGCGGATTACAATGAGCAGTTCTTC.

The rearrangement links TRBV27 to TRBJ2-7; 7 bases agree with TRBD2. Per germline, CDR1 MNHEY and CDR2 SMNVEV (reference sequence). Unmatched junction bases numbered 0, after V lost 4 bases and J lost 0 bases. The CDR3 runs to 13 residues. CDR3 nucleotides: TGTGCCAGCAGTTGGGGGGGCTCCTACGAGCAGTACTTC. It codes for CASSWGGSYEQYF.

This chain joins TRBV11-2 and TRBJ1-5, with D possibly matching TRBD1 (5 bases). V lost 2 bases and J lost 7, with 12 bases in between. CDR1 is SGHAT and CDR2 is FQNNGV in the germline V gene. CDR3 size: 14 residues. The CDR3 sequence: CASSLWGRAQPQHF. The CDR3 nucleotides read TGTGCCAGCAGCTTATGGGGCAGGGCCCAGCCCCAGCATTTT.

This clone appeared once. The V and J genes are TRBV5-1 and TRBJ1-1, with 8 bases that match TRBD1. Germline V CDR1 and CDR2: SGHRS, YFSETQ. This CDR3 comprises 15 residues. V was pared by 6 bases and J by 3 bases, with 10 bases of the junction left unmatched. DNA for the CDR3: TGCGCCAGCACCCCTAGAGGACAGGGACACACTGAAGCTTTCTTT. This codes for CASTPRGQGHTEAFF.

The chain has TRBV6-5 and TRBJ2-5, with 9 nucleotides matching TRBD1. The length of the CDR3 is 14 residues. CDR1 MNHEY and CDR2 SVGAGI come from the germline V gene. The V segment lost 7 bases and the J segment 0 bases; nucleotides outside the gene matches: 3. The CDR3, as DNA: TGTGCCAGCACGAGGGACAGGGACCAAGAGACCCAGTACTTC. Translated, it gives CASTRDRDQETQYF.

V usage is TRBV24-1 and J usage is TRBJ2-5; D possibly corresponds to TRBD2 (6 bases). The CDR3 totals 14 residues. The V and J ends lost 11 bases and 1 base respectively, with 16 bases between them. From germline, CDR1 is KGHDR and CDR2 SFDVKD. The CDR3 DNA reads TGTGCCAGCCAAGGCGCCGGGGGCCAAGAGACCCAGTACTTC. Amino acid sequence: CASQGAGGQETQYF.

In this sample, this clone turned up a few times. The chain joins TRBV7-9 to TRBJ2-5; D remains unclear. The CDR3 is 15 residues long. V shed 5 bases and J shed 0 bases, with 13 bases lying between them. From germline, CDR1 is SEHNR and CDR2 FQNEAQ (reference sequence). CDR3 sequence reads: CASSPLPGHQETQYF. The CDR3 coding sequence is TGTGCCAGCAGCCCTTTACCCGGCCACCAAGAGACCCAGTACTTC.

The chain couples TRBV4-2 to TRBJ2-3; D not resolved. This CDR3 contains 15 residues. Trimming took 3 bases from V and 4 from J, leaving 14 bases between them. Germline-derived CDR1 and CDR2 are LGHNA and YNFKEQ. This chain's CDR3 is CASSQGSSISDTQYF. CDR3 nucleotide sequence: TGTGCCAGCAGCCAGGGCAGTTCGATCTCAGATACGCAGTATTTT.

V usage is TRBV15 and J usage is TRBJ2-2; D is unresolved. Germline lookup yields CDR1 LNHNV and CDR2 YYDKDF (reference sequence). Trimming pared 3 bases from V and 4 bases from J, leaving 9 bases between. The CDR3 extends over 14 amino acids. CDR3: CATSREQITGELFF. The CDR3 region has the DNA TGTGCCACCAGCAGGGAGCAGATCACCGGGGAGCTGTTTTTT.

This clone showed up just once. As DNA, the CDR3 is TGTGCCAGTAGTATAGGAGATGGAGTGAGTGAGCAGTTCTTC. Its protein is CASSIGDGVSEQFF. This sequence joins TRBV19 and TRBJ2-1; no definite D call. Germline V gene data show CDR1 as LNHDA and CDR2 as SQIVND (reference sequence). This CDR3 region has 14 residues. Trimming removed 1 base from V and 9 bases from J, with 13 bases in between.

The J gene is TRBJ2-7, the V gene TRBV2, with D possibly being TRBD1 (5 bases). The CDR3 contains 12 residues. Germline lookup yields CDR1 SNHLY and CDR2 FYNNEI. V lost 4 bases, J lost 3 bases, and 7 bases lay in between. CDR3 DNA sequence: TGTGCCAGCAGTGGACAGATCTACGAGCAGTACTTC. It yields the protein CASSGQIYEQYF.

The CDR3 sequence is CASSQEQREIDTQYF. The CDR3 region has the DNA TGTGCCAGCAGCCAAGAGCAGCGGGAGATAGATACGCAGTATTTT. This chain uses TRBV4-2 with TRBJ2-3; the match to TRBD2 covers 8 bases. Germline CDR1 reads LGHNA; CDR2 reads YNFKEQ. V lost 0 bases and J lost 5; bases outside the gene matches: 4. The CDR3 runs to 15 residues.

This clone showed up just a few times. The chain joins TRBV7-2 to TRBJ2-5; 13 bases align to TRBD2. Germline CDR1 SGHTA, CDR2 FQGNSA. With 4 bases clipped from V and 7 bases from J, the junction kept 9 bases outside the gene matches. This CDR3 contains 16 residues. The CDR3 loop reads CASSSGTSGNWATQYF. Here the CDR3 DNA reads TGTGCCAGCAGCTCCGGGACTAGCGGGAATTGGGCGACCCAGTACTTC.

In regard to this clone: At the DNA level, this CDR3 is encoded by other sequences in the same sample as well. This sequence joins TRBV30 and TRBJ1-5; maybe TRBD1 (5 bases). This CDR3 spans 12 amino acids. With 5 bases removed from V and 1 base from J, the gap between germline ends came to 6 bases. Germline V CDR1 and CDR2: GTSNPN, SVGIG (reference sequence). The CDR3 DNA reads TGTGCCTGGGGGGACAGCAATCAGCCCCAGCATTTT. It is translated as CAWGDSNQPQHF.

The V gene is TRBV5-1, the J gene TRBJ1-2, with TRBD1 as a possible D gene (5 bases). Germline CDR1 and CDR2: SGHRS and YFSETQ. The CDR3 runs 14 residues. V lost 0 bases to trimming and J lost 6 bases, with 12 bases between them. The CDR3 DNA reads TGCGCCAGCAGCTTGGGATTTAGGGGCGATGGCTACACCTTC. Its translation: CASSLGFRGDGYTF.

The V call is TRBV3-1 (or the pseudogene TRBV3-2), the J call TRBJ1-5; D unresolved. Trimming removed 4 bases at V and 2 bases at J, with 18 bases between. This CDR3 is 17 amino acids long. Germline V gives CDR1 LGHDT, CDR2 YNNKEL (reference sequence). Written as DNA, the CDR3 is TGTGCCAGCAGCCCTGAGGGAGGTAGACGGGGCAATCAGCCCCAGCATTTT. The encoded protein is CASSPEGGRRGNQPQHF.

The gene calls are TRBV4-1 and TRBJ1-2; perhaps TRBD1 as D (5 bases). The CDR3 runs to 12 residues. Germline V gene lookup returns CDR1 MGHRA and CDR2 YSYEKL. The V gene lost 4 bases and the J gene lost 10 bases, with 13 bases spanning the gap. The CDR3 DNA reads as TGCGCCAGCAGCCGGAATCAGGGTCCCTACACCTTC. Protein: CASSRNQGPYTF.

The CDR3 DNA reads TGTGCCAGCAGTACAGGGGCGAACTACGAGCAGTACTTC. Its protein product is CASSTGANYEQYF. The J gene is TRBJ2-7, the V gene TRBV3-1 (or the pseudogene TRBV3-2), with 7 bases identical to TRBD1. The germline V gene encodes CDR1 LGHDT and CDR2 YNNKEL (reference sequence). The V segment lost 6 bases and the J segment 3 bases; nucleotides outside the gene matches: 5. The CDR3 consists of 13 residues.

The chain couples TRBV14 to TRBJ2-4, with 7 bases lining up with TRBD1. Germline CDR1 SGHDN, CDR2 FVKESK. The length of the CDR3 is 18 residues. J gave up 0 bases and V 8 bases, and 16 bases lay outside the gene matches. Here the CDR3 reads CASSEGARTVLAKNIQYF. CDR3 sequence (DNA): TGTGCCAGCTCCGAGGGGGCACGGACCGTCCTAGCCAAAAACATTCAGTACTTC.

V usage is TRBV5-6 and J usage is TRBJ2-5; D gene ambiguous. This CDR3 contains 12 residues. The V and J ends lost 4 bases and 5 bases respectively, with 9 bases between them. Germline V gene data show CDR1 as SGHDT and CDR2 as YYEEEE. CDR3 loop: CASSPYEETQYF. The DNA for the CDR3 is TGTGCCAGCAGCCCTTACGAGGAGACCCAGTACTTC.

This sequence joins TRBV20-1 and TRBJ1-6; TRBD1 might be the D (6 bases). The CDR3 covers 17 residues. The ends were cut back, 3 bases at V and 1 base at J, with 16 bases in the middle. Germline V CDR1 and CDR2: DFQATT, SNEGSKA (reference sequence). CDR3 protein: CSASFFGGGSYNSPLHF. CDR3 nucleotide sequence: TGCAGTGCTAGTTTTTTCGGGGGCGGTTCCTATAATTCACCCCTCCACTTT.

V gene TRBV6-5 combines with J gene TRBJ1-5; 7 bases fit TRBD1. The CDR3 sequence is 13 residues long. Germline CDR1 reads MNHEY; CDR2 reads SVGAGI. J lost 7 bases, V lost 8 bases, and 8 bases had no gene match. In DNA form, the CDR3 reads TGTGCCAGCGAAGGGGGCGCAGGGCAGCCCCAGCATTTT. Its protein product is CASEGGAGQPQHF.

The rearrangement links TRBV7-2 to TRBJ2-1; 7 bases are shared with TRBD2. The CDR3 covers 16 residues. The V gene's germline CDR1 is SGHTA and CDR2 FQGNSA. V was clipped by 0 bases and J by 6 bases; unmatched bases: 8. CDR3 sequence: CASSLAGRALGNEQFF. Here the CDR3 DNA reads TGTGCCAGCAGCTTAGCAGGGAGGGCCCTCGGCAATGAGCAGTTCTTC. Full variable domain (rest looked up from reference TRBV7-2 and TRBJ2-1): GAGVSQSPSNKVTEKGKDVELRCDPISGHTALYWYRQSLGQGLEFLIYFQGNSAPDKSGLPSDRFSAERTGGSVSTLTIQRTQQEDSAVYLCASSLAGRALGNEQFFGPGTRLTVL.

The rearrangement uses TRBV27 and TRBJ2-2; 9 bases align to TRBD2. CDR1 is MNHEY and CDR2 is SMNVEV in the germline V gene (reference sequence). This CDR3 region has 16 residues. J was trimmed by 4 bases and V by 3 bases; bases with no gene match: 6. The CDR3 sequence is CASSFYLAGTTGELFF. The CDR3 coding sequence is TGTGCCAGCAGTTTCTACCTAGCGGGGACCACCGGGGAGCTGTTTTTT.

The V gene is TRBV18, the J gene TRBJ2-3, with a possible D match to TRBD1 (6 bases). Germline values: CDR1 KGHSH, CDR2 LQKENI. The CDR3 consists of 15 residues. The V gene lost 2 bases and the J gene lost 2 bases, with 11 bases spanning the gap. For the CDR3, the DNA is TGTGCCAGCTCACCAAACAGGGTGGCCACAGATACGCAGTATTTT. It specifies CASSPNRVATDTQYF.

This clone was counted a single time. This chain uses TRBV30 with TRBJ1-1, with D unresolved. The V and J ends lost 0 bases and 1 base respectively, with 9 bases between them. This CDR3 contains 14 residues. Germline V gene lookup returns CDR1 GTSNPN and CDR2 SVGIG (reference sequence). The CDR3 spells CAWSVRGRNTEAFF. In nucleotides, the CDR3 is TGTGCCTGGAGTGTACGTGGACGGAACACTGAAGCTTTCTTT.

CDR3 nucleotides: TGTGCCAGCAGCTTCCGGCAGGGAACTGAAAAACTGTTTTTT. Protein sequence: CASSFRQGTEKLFF. The J gene is TRBJ1-4, the V gene TRBV5-5, with a weak D call TRBD1 (5 bases). V shed 2 bases and J shed 7 bases, with 12 bases lying between them. The CDR3 is 14 amino acids. CDR1 and CDR2 from the germline V gene are SGHKS and YYEKEE (reference sequence).

The chain carries TRBV2 and TRBJ2-2; TRBD2 agrees at 10 bases. This CDR3 is 17 amino acids long. Trimming cost V 3 bases and J 8 bases; bases outside gene matches: 12. Germline loops: CDR1 SNHLY, CDR2 FYNNEI. The CDR3 here is CASSDLLLAGVCGELFF. The CDR3 nucleotides read TGTGCCAGCAGTGATTTGCTCCTAGCGGGAGTTTGTGGGGAGCTGTTTTTT.

The sample holds one count of this clone. The CDR3 protein is CASSPPGLLKRNTIYF. The CDR3 DNA reads TGTGCCAGCAGCCCTCCGGGACTCCTAAAAAGAAACACCATATATTTT. This chain links TRBV28 with TRBJ1-3; D perhaps matches TRBD1 (5 bases). Trimming took 6 bases from V and 5 from J, leaving 20 bases between them. This CDR3 comprises 16 residues. Germline-derived CDR1 and CDR2 are MDHEN and SYDVKM.